Listed here are 3 T cell receptor beta chains from one sample, sequenced in a study of response to subunit inactivated influenza vaccine. TCRdb passed the RT-PCR reads through MiXCR, listing each CDR3 protein once. The repertoire holds over 800,000 distinct CDR3 sequences, with approximately 21% as singletons. The sequences come from PBMCs from blood, collected approximately 5 days after vaccination. These receptors were obtained from a man between 50 and 59 years old who received an inactivated influenza vaccine.

V gene TRBV7-3 combines with J gene TRBJ2-3; the D call may be TRBD1 or TRBD2 (6 bases each). This CDR3 is 15 amino acids long. Germline CDR1 is SGHTA and CDR2 is FQGTGA. The V gene lost 4 bases and the J gene lost 1 base, with 12 bases spanning the gap. CDR3: CASSWTGGGTDTQYF. In DNA form, the CDR3 reads TGTGCCAGCAGCTGGACCGGGGGCGGCACAGATACGCAGTATTTT.

This clonotype has just a few counts. The gene calls are TRBV7-2 and TRBJ2-1; TRBD2 aligns across 9 bases. The CDR3 is 16 residues long. In germline, CDR1 is SGHTA, CDR2 FQGNSA. V was pared by 3 bases and J by 7 bases, with 10 bases of the junction left unmatched. The CDR3 coding sequence is TGTGCCAGCAGCTTCACTAGCGGGTTACATGTTAATGAGCAGTTCTTC. Its protein product is CASSFTSGLHVNEQFF.

The rearrangement uses TRBV14 and TRBJ2-5; D call uncertain. The CDR3 length is 14 residues. CDR1 SGHDN and CDR2 FVKESK come from the germline V gene. Trimming stripped 1 base from V and 5 bases from J, with 11 bases between. The CDR3 region has the DNA TGTGCCAGCAGCCAAGTCGGAAGTTGGGAGACCCAGTACTTC. Encoded protein: CASSQVGSWETQYF. The full variable domain, completed using reference TRBV14 and TRBJ2-5, is EAGVTQFPSHSVIEKGQTVTLRCDPISGHDNLYWYRRVMGKEIKFLLHFVKESKQDESGMPNNRFLAERTGGTYSTLKVQPAELEDSGVYFCASSQVGSWETQYFGPGTRLLVL.